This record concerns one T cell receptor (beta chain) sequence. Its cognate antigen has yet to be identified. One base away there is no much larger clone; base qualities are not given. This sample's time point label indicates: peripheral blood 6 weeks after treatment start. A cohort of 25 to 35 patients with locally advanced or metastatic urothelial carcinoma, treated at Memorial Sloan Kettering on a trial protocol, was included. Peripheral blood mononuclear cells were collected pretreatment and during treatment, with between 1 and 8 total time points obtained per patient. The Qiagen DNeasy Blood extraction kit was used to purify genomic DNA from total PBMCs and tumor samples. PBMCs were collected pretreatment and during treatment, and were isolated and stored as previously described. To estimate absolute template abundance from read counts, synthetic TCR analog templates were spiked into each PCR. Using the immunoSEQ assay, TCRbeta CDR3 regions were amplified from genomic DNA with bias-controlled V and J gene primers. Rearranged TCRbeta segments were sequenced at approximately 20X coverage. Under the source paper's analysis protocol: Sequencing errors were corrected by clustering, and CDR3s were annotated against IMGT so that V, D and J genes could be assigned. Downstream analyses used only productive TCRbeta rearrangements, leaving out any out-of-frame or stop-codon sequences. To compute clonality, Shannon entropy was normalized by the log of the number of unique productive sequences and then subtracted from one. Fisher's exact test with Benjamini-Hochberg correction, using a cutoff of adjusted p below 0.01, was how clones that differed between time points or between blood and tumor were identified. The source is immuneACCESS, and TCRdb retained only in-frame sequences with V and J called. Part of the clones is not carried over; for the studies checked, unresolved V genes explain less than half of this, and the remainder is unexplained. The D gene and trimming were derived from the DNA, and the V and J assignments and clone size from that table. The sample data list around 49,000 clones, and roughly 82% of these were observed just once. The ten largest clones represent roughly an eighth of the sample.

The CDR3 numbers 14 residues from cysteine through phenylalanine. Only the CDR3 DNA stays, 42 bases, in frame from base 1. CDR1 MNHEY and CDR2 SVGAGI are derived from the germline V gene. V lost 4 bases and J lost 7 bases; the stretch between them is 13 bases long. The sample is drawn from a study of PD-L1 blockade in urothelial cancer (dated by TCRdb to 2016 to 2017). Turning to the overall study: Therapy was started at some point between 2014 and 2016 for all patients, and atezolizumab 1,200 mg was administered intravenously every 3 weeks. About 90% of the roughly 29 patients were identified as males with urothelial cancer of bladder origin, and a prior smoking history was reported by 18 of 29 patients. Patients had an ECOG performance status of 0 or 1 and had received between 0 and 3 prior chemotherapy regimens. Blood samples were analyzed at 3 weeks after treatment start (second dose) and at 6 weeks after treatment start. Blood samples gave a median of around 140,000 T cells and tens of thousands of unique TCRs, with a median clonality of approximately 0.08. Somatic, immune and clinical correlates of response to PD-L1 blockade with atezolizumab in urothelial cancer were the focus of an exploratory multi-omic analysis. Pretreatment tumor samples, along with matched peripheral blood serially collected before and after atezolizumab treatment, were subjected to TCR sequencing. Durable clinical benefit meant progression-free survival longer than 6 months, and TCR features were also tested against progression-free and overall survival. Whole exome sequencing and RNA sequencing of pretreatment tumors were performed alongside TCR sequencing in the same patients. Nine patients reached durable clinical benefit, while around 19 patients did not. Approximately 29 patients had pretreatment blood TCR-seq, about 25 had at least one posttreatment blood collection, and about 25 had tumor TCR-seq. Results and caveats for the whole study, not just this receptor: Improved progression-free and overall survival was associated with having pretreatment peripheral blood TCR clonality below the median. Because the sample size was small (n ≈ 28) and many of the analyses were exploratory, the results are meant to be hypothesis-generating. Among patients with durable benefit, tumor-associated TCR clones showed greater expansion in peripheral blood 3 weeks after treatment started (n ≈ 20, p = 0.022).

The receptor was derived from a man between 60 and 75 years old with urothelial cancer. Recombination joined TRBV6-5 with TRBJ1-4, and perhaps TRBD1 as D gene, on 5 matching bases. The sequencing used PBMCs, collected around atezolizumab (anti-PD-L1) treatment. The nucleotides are TGTGCCAGCAGTTTCGACAGAAGGGGTGAAAAACTGTTTTTT. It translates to CASSFDRRGEKLFF.